This T cell receptor (beta chain) was sequenced for a study of synovial regulatory T cells in juvenile arthritis. Study results and limitations: CDR3 overlap with synovial Tregs was higher for iaTregs than other blood Tregs. Blood Treg cells that were inflammation-associated showed lower TCR diversity than other blood Treg cells. Synovial Teff and blood CPL repertoires partially overlapped with iaTreg TCR repertoires, which were largely patient-private.

Donors were 11 juvenile idiopathic arthritis patients with active disease. Clones were read by immunoSEQ multiplex PCR, and TCRdb kept only the in-frame ones, dropping some. The listing contains 7,500 to 10,000 clones. As concerns this clone: The target antigen is unknown.

The sequenced material came from Treg cells from blood. Subset meaning: remaining (HLA-DR-negative) circulating blood Treg cells. The receptor's source is a donor aged 2-30 years with juvenile idiopathic arthritis.

Here the CDR3 reads CASSADRYTGELFF. This rearrangement joins TRBV6-1 to TRBJ2-2; TCRdb selects TRBD1, and the lack of DNA leaves this call unchecked. This CDR3 has 14 amino acids. Only the protein is on record. In germline, CDR1 is MNHNS, CDR2 SASEGT.